This entry lists 3 T cell receptor beta chains sequenced from one sample in a study of regulatory T cells in long-lasting Graves disease. The time point: newly diagnosed GD, antithyroid drugs for less than 3 months. The authors made the TCR library using RNA they extracted from PBMCs. Researchers made TCR beta libraries by using iRepertoire HTBI primers and running Arm-PCR on CDR3 regions. One entry per CDR3 protein, called by TCRdb with MiXCR from the multiplex PCR reads. Among fewer than 500,000 distinct CDR3 sequences listed, around 15% were seen once. The sample was also reused in another study, on T cells in Graves' hyperthyroidism and ophthalmopathy.

Sequenced material: peripheral blood mononuclear cells (PBMCs), taken at new diagnosis, from a patient treated with antithyroid drugs. The receptors come from a man in his forties with Graves disease.

This clonotype was picked up many times. The chain carries TRBV20-1 and TRBJ2-3; D gene uncertain. From germline, CDR1 is DFQATT and CDR2 SNEGSKA (reference sequence). V dropped 3 bases and J dropped 3 bases, with 10 bases sitting between them. The CDR3 runs to 13 residues. CDR3 nucleotides: TGCAGTGCTAGGGATGAGAGGACAGATACGCAGTATTTT. Amino acids: CSARDERTDTQYF.

This clonotype was detected ten times or more. The chain combines TRBV20-1 with TRBJ1-2; no definite D call. The CDR3 totals 13 residues. Trimming stripped 3 bases from V and 0 bases from J, with 8 bases between. Germline CDR1 DFQATT, CDR2 SNEGSKA (reference sequence). Written as DNA, the CDR3 is TGCAGTGCTAGGGCGGTGACTAACTATGGCTACACCTTC. Translation gives CSARAVTNYGYTF.

The chain uses TRBV7-2 and TRBJ2-1; a possible D gene is TRBD2 (6 bases). From germline, CDR1 is SGHTA and CDR2 FQGNSA. The CDR3 consists of 16 residues. The germline V and J ends were trimmed by 4 bases and 4 bases, with 17 bases remaining between them. The CDR3 loop is CASSSRRTTLYNEQFF. The CDR3 DNA reads TGTGCCAGCAGCTCTAGAAGGACTACTTTATACAATGAGCAGTTCTTC.